This TCR beta chain is from a study of human T cells and chemical hapten exposure. General study findings and limits: TCRs above 1 in 1000 frequency did not change with DPC sensitization.

Germline V gives CDR1 ENHRY, CDR2 SYGVKD. Trimming took off 3 bases at V and 1 base at J, with 13 bases between the two ends. The CDR3 spans 15 residues. Note on this clonotype: Its antigen is as yet unknown.

Library preparation tagged each individual cDNA molecule with a unique molecular identifier. TCRdb independently ran MiXCR on the RACE reads; one entry per CDR3 protein. The sample records more than 70,000 distinct CDR3 sequences, about 8.6% being singletons. The time point: healthy volunteer bleed at 2 weeks. Someone pulled total RNA out of unfractionated whole blood. This clonotype was sampled from a female donor in good health. Some clones in this sample may be carry-over from other donors' samples. V gene TRBV10-3 combines with J gene TRBJ2-7, with D perhaps TRBD2 (5 bases). Material for sequencing was whole blood. The CDR3 loop reads CAISDPGGLSYEQYF. The DNA for the CDR3 is TGTGCCATCAGTGATCCGGGCGGGCTTTCCTACGAGCAGTACTTC.